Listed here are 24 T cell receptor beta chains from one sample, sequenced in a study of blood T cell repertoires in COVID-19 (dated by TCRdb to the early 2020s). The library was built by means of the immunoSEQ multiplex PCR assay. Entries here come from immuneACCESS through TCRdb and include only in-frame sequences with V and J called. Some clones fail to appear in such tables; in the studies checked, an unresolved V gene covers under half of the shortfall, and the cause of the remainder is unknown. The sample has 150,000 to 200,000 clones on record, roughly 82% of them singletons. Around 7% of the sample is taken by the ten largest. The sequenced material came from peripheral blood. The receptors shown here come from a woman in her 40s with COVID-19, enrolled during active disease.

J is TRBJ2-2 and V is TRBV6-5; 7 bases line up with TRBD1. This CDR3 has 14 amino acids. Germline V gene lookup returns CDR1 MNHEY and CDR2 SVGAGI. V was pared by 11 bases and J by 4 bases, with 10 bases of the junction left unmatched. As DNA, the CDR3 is TGTGCCGTGACAGGGTTTTTTAGCACCGGGGAGCTGTTTTTT. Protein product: CAVTGFFSTGELFF.

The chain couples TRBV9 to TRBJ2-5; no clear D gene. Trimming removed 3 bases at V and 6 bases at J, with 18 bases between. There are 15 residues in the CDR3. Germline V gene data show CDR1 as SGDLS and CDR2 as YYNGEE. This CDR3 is CASSGLTLGGQTQYF. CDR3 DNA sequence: TGTGCCAGCAGCGGCCTGACACTGGGTGGGCAGACCCAGTACTTC.

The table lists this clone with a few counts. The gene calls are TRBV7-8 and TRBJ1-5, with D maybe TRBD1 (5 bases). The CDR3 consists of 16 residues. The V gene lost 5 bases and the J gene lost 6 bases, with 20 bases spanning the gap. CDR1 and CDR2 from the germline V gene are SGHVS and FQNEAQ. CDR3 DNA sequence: TGTGCCAGCAGCCCGGGCACGGGGGGAGTAAGTCAGCCCCAGCATTTT. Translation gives CASSPGTGGVSQPQHF. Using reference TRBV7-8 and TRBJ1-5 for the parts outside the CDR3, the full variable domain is GAGVSQSPRYKVAKRGQDVALRCDPISGHVSLFWYQQALGQGPEFLTYFQNEAQLDKSGLPSDRFFAERPEGSVSTLKIQRTQQEDSAVYLCASSPGTGGVSQPQHFGDGTRLSIL.

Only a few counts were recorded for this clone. DNA for the CDR3: TGTGCCAGCAGCTTTATCGGTTACCACACCGGGGAGCTGTTTTTT. Its protein product is CASSFIGYHTGELFF. This chain joins TRBV5-4 and TRBJ2-2; D unresolved. The CDR3 is 15 residues long. Per the germline V gene, CDR1 is SGHNT and CDR2 is YYREEE (reference sequence). Deletions cut 2 bases from V and 3 bases from J, with 11 bases between.

The CDR3: CASSQGAGSPLHF. DNA for the CDR3: TGCGCCAGCAGCCAAGGGGCGGGCTCACCCCTCCACTTT. The V call is TRBV4-1, the J call TRBJ1-6; D is undetermined. Deletions cut 1 base from V and 10 bases from J, with 8 bases between. This CDR3 has 13 residues. Per the germline V gene, CDR1 is MGHRA and CDR2 is YSYEKL.

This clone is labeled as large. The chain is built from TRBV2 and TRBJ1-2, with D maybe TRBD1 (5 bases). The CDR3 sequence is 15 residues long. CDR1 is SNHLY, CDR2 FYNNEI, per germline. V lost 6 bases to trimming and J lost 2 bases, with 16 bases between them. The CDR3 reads CASSPAGGENYGYTF. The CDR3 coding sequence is TGTGCCAGCAGCCCTGCGGGGGGGGAAAACTATGGCTACACCTTC.

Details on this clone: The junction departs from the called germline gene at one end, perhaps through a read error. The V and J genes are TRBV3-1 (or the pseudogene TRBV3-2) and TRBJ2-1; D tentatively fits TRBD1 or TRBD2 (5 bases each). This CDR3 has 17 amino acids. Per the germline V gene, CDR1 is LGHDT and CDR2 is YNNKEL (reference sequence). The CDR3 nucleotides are TGTGCCAGCAGCAAAGACAGCGACTACCTTGGCTACAATGAGCAGTTCTTC. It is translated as CASSKDSDYLGYNEQFF.

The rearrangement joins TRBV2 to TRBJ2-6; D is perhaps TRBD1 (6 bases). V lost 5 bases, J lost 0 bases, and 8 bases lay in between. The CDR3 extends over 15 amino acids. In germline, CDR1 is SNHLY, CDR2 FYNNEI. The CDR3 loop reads CASSNRDSGANVLTF. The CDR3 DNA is TGTGCCAGCAGTAACAGGGACTCTGGGGCCAACGTCCTGACTTTC.

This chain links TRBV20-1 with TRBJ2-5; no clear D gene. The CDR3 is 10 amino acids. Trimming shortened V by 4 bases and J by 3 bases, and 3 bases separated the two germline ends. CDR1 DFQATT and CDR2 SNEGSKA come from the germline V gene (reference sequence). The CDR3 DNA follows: TGCAGTGCTATCGAAGAGACCCAGTACTTC. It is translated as CSAIEETQYF.

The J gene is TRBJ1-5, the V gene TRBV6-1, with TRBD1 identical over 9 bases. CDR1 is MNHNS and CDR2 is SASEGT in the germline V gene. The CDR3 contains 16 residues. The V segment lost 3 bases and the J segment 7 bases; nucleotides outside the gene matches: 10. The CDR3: CASSETGGDYGQPQHF. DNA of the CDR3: TGTGCCAGCAGTGAGACAGGGGGAGACTATGGGCAGCCCCAGCATTTT.

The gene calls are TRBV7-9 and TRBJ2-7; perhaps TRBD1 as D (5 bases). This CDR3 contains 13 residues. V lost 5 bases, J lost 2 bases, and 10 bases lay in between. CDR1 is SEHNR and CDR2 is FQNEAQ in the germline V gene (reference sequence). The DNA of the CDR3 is TGTGCCAGCAGCCCAAAGGGGCCCTACGAGCAGTACTTC. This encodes CASSPKGPYEQYF.

The CDR3 DNA sequence: TGTGCCAGCAGCCCGAGACTCGACTCCTACAATGAGCAGTTCTTC. This translates into CASSPRLDSYNEQFF. This chain joins TRBV7-3 and TRBJ2-1; D not certain. The CDR3 runs 15 residues. Germline CDR1 reads SGHTA; CDR2 reads FQGTGA. Trimming took 5 bases from V and 0 from J, leaving 11 bases between them.

The CDR3 bases are TGTGCCAGCAGCCTGACAGGGACAGGCTCTGTCCACGAGCAGTACGTC. It codes for CASSLTGTGSVHEQYV. This chain joins TRBV5-5 and TRBJ2-7; 8 bases map to TRBD1. From germline, CDR1 is SGHKS and CDR2 YYEKEE (reference sequence). Trimming cost V 4 bases and J 5 bases; bases outside gene matches: 14. This CDR3 has 16 amino acids.

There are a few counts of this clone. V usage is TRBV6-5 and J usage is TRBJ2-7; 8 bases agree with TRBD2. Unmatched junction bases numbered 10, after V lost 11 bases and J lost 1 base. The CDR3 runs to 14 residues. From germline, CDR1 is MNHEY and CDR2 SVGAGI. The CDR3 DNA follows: TGTGCCTGCCGGGGGTTAGCGGGGTCCTACGAGCAGTACTTC. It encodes CACRGLAGSYEQYF.

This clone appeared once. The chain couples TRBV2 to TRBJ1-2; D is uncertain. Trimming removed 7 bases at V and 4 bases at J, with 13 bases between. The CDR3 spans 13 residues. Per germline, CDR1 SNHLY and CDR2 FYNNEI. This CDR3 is CASTSSGIYGYTF. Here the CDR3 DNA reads TGTGCCAGCACCTCCTCTGGCATCTATGGCTACACCTTC.

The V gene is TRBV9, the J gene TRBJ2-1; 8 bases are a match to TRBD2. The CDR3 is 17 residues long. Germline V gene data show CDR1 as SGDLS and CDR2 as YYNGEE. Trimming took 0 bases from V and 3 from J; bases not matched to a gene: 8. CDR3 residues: CASSVGVGRGDYNEQFF. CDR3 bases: TGTGCCAGCAGCGTAGGGGTGGGGCGGGGGGACTACAATGAGCAGTTCTTC.

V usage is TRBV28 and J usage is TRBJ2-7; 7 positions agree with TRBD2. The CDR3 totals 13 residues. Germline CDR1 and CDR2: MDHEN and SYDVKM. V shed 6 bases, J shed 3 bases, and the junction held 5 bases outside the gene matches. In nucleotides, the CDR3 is TGTGCCAGCAGATCCGGGACTAACTACGAGCAGTACTTC. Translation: CASRSGTNYEQYF.

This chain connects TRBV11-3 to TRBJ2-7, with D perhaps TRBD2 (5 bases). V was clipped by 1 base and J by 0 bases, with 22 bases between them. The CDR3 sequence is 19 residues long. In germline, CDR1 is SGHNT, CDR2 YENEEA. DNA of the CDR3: TGTGCCAGCAGCTTAGGATGGCAGGCGGGTCGTAAAAGCTCCTACGAGCAGTACGTC. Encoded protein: CASSLGWQAGRKSSYEQYV.

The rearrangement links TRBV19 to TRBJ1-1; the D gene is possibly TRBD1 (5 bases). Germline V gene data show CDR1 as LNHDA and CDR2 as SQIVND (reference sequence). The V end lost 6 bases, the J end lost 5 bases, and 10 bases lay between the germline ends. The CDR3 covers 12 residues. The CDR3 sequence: CASRGGGTEAFF. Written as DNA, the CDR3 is TGTGCCAGTAGGGGTGGGGGGACTGAAGCTTTCTTT.

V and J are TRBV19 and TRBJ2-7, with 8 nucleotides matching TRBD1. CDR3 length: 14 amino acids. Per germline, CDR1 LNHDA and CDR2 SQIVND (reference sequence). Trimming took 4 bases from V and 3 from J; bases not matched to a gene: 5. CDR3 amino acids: CASSRGQDNYEQYF. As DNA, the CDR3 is TGTGCCAGTAGTAGGGGACAGGACAACTACGAGCAGTACTTC. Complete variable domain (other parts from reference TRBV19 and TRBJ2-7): DGGITQSPKYLFRKEGQNVTLSCEQNLNHDAMYWYRQDPGQGLRLIYYSQIVNDFQKGDIAEGYSVSREKKESFPLTVTSAQKNPTAFYLCASSRGQDNYEQYFGPGTRLTVT.

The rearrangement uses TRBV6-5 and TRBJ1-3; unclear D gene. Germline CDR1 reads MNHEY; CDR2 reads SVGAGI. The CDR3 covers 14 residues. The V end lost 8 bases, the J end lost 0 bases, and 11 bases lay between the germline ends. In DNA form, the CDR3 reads TGTGCCAGCTCATCAGGTTTCTCTGGAAACACCATATATTTT. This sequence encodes CASSSGFSGNTIYF.

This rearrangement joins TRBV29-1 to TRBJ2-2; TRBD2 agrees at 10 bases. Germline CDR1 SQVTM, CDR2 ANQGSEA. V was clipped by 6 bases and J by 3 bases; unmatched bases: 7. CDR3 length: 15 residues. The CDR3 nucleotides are TGCAGCGTGCCTCTAGCGGGAGTGCACACCGGGGAGCTGTTTTTT. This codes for CSVPLAGVHTGELFF.

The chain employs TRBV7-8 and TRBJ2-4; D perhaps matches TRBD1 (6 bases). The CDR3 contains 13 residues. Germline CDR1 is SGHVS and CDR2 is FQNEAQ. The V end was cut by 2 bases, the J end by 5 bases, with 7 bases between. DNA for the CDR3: TGTGCCAGCAGCTTAAACAGGGAAAACATTCAGTACTTC. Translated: CASSLNRENIQYF. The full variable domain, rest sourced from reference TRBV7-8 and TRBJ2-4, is GAGVSQSPRYKVAKRGQDVALRCDPISGHVSLFWYQQALGQGPEFLTYFQNEAQLDKSGLPSDRFFAERPEGSVSTLKIQRTQQEDSAVYLCASSLNRENIQYFGAGTRLSVL.

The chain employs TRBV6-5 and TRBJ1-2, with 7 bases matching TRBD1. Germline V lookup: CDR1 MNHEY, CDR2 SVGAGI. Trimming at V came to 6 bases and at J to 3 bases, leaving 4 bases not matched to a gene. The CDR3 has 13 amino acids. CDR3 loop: CASSRGQHYGYTF. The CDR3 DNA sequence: TGTGCCAGCAGCAGGGGACAGCACTATGGCTACACCTTC.